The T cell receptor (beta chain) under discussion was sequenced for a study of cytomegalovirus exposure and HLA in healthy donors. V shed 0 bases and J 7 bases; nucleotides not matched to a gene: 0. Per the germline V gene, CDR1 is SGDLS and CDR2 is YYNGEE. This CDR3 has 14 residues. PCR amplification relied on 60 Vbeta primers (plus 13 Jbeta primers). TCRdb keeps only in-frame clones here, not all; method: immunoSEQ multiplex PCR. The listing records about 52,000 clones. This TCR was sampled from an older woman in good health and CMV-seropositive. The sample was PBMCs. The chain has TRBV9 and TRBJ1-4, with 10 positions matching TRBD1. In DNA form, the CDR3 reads TGTGCCAGCAGCGTAGGACAGGGGGCTGAAAAACTGTTTTTT. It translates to CASSVGQGAEKLFF.